Following are 21 T cell receptor beta chains from one sample sequenced in a study of blood T cells in healthy people across ages (dated by TCRdb to about 2015). The library was generated by 5' RACE. The instrument given in TCRdb is Illumina HiSeq 2500. A second PCR of roughly 6 to 11 cycles was run with a J-beta primer mix and a sample-barcoded 5' primer. TCRdb redid the processing of the public reads, applying fastp at Q25 and MiXCR, and retained in-frame beta chains. When rows share a CDR3 protein, they turn into one entry using the most common DNA and genes. For this sample there are about 780,000 distinct CDR3 sequences; about 47% appear just once. Roughly 20% of the sample is taken by the ten largest. Material: blood. The receptors were gathered from a man older than 75 in good health.

This clonotype appeared a few times. V gene TRBV5-1 combines with J gene TRBJ2-3; D might be TRBD1 (6 bases). The V end was cut by 1 base, the J end by 2 bases, with 11 bases between. Germline lookup yields CDR1 SGHRS and CDR2 YFSETQ. This CDR3 comprises 15 residues. CDR3 sequence reads: CASSLWGRITDTQYF. The CDR3 nucleotides read TGCGCCAGCAGCTTGTGGGGGCGAATCACAGATACGCAGTATTTT.

This chain connects TRBV6-1 to TRBJ2-2; no clear D gene. Trimming removed 5 bases at V and 6 bases at J, with 16 bases between. The CDR3 is made up of 15 amino acids. The germline CDR1 and CDR2 sequences are MNHNS and SASEGT. The DNA for the CDR3 is TGTGCCAGCAGTCCTATAGTGGTCGGTCCCGGGGAGCTGTTTTTT. Translation: CASSPIVVGPGELFF.

The chain has TRBV6-6 and TRBJ2-1; TRBD1 matches 8 bases. The germline gives CDR1 MNHNY, CDR2 SVGAGI (reference sequence). Germline trimming cut 8 bases from V and 7 bases from J; bases unmatched to any gene: 10. CDR3 length equals 14 residues. This CDR3 reads CASQLDRAGNEQFF. In DNA, the CDR3 is TGTGCCAGCCAACTGGACAGGGCTGGTAATGAGCAGTTCTTC.

The chain couples TRBV5-8 to TRBJ2-5; D gene unclear. The J call is in doubt because the DNA end fits TRBJ2-1 better. Germline CDR1 SGHTS, CDR2 YDEGEE. The CDR3 totals 14 residues. In DNA form, the CDR3 reads TGTGCCAGCGGACCTCATCCGGCTGGAGAGACCCAGTTCTTC. Amino acids: CASGPHPAGETQFF.

The table lists this clonotype with a count of one. The chain links TRBV25-1 to TRBJ2-1; 9 bases fit TRBD2. Germline CDR1 reads MGHDK; CDR2 reads SYGVNS. With V trimmed by 6 bases and J by 10 bases, 7 bases remained unmatched. The CDR3 loop spans 13 amino acids. CDR3 DNA sequence: TGTGCCAGCAGCGAGACTAGCGGCTTGGAGCAGTTCTTC. This gives the protein CASSETSGLEQFF.

On this clonotype: Germline is not matched at one junction end, which may reflect a read error. The gene calls are TRBV7-8 and TRBJ2-7, with 7 bases identical to TRBD1. The CDR3 contains 16 residues. Germline CDR1 SGHVS, CDR2 FQNEAQ. As DNA, the CDR3 is TGTGCCAGCAGCTTTGACAAGACAGGGATCTCCCACGAGCAGTACTTC. This gives the protein CASSFDKTGISHEQYF. The full variable domain, with the rest looked up from reference TRBV7-8 and TRBJ2-7, is GAGVSQSPRYKVAKRGQDVALRCDPISGHVSLFWYQQALGQGPEFLTYFQNEAQLDKSGLPSDRFFAERPEGSVSTLKIQRTQQEDSAVYLCASSFDKTGISHEQYFGPGTRLTVT.

The genes are TRBV3-1 and TRBJ1-1; D is uncertain. V was clipped by 4 bases and J by 8 bases, with 14 bases between them. The CDR3 runs to 13 residues. Germline V gene lookup returns CDR1 LGHDT and CDR2 YNNKEL (reference sequence). The CDR3 DNA is TGTGCCAGCAGCCCTCGCCGGCGGACCGAAGCTTTCTTT. Amino acid sequence: CASSPRRRTEAFF. Complete variable domain (other parts from reference TRBV3-1 and TRBJ1-1): DTAVSQTPKYLVTQMGNDKSIKCEQNLGHDTMYWYKQDSKKFLKIMFSYNNKELIINETVPNRFSPKSPDKAHLNLHINSLELGDSAVYFCASSPRRRTEAFFGQGTRLTVV.

V and J are TRBV5-1 and TRBJ1-1; D gene unclear. Per the germline V gene, CDR1 is SGHRS and CDR2 is YFSETQ. The V end was cut by 3 bases, the J end by 4 bases, with 10 bases between. The CDR3 has 13 amino acids. Here the CDR3 reads CASSWTGSTEAFF. The CDR3 nucleotides read TGCGCCAGCAGCTGGACGGGGTCCACTGAAGCTTTCTTT.

This clonotype was seen a handful of times. The rearrangement joins TRBV6-2 or TRBV6-3 to TRBJ2-7; D unclear. V was trimmed by 7 bases and J by 2 bases, leaving 6 bases between them. CDR1 MNHEY and CDR2 SVGEGT come from the germline V gene. The CDR3 has 11 amino acids. CDR3 in DNA: TGTGCCAGCAAGGATCCCTACGAGCAGTACTTC. Its translation: CASKDPYEQYF.

The V gene is TRBV12-3 or TRBV12-4, the J gene TRBJ2-1, with D perhaps matching TRBD2 (5 bases). Deletions cut 10 bases from V and 3 bases from J, with 16 bases between. The CDR3 runs 14 residues. CDR3 amino acids: CATSTGILYNEQFF. Written as DNA, the CDR3 is TGTGCCACCTCAACCGGGATTCTCTACAATGAGCAGTTCTTC.

This clonotype has only a few counts. The chain couples TRBV5-4 to TRBJ2-1, with D maybe TRBD2 (5 bases). The assigned J gene may be wrong: the sequence end matches TRBJ2-7 better. This CDR3 has 17 amino acids. Germline values: CDR1 SGHNT, CDR2 YYREEE (reference sequence). CDR3 in DNA: TGTGCCAGCAGCTTGGGGTCTAGCCTGAGCTCCTACAATGAGCAGTACTTC. This codes for CASSLGSSLSSYNEQYF.

The rearrangement links TRBV12-3 or TRBV12-4 to TRBJ2-3; D remains unclear. The CDR3 has 15 amino acids. V was shortened by 8 bases and J by 5 bases, with 20 bases between the two germline ends. CDR3 nucleotide sequence: TGTGCCAGCGCAATGTTAGAGTGGGGTGAAGATACGCAGTATTTT. Amino acids: CASAMLEWGEDTQYF.

In its sample, this clonotype was seen a few times. This chain connects TRBV18 to TRBJ1-1; D perhaps matches TRBD1 (5 bases). Germline V lookup: CDR1 KGHSH, CDR2 LQKENI. The CDR3 has 13 amino acids. The V and J ends lost 5 bases and 1 base respectively, with 8 bases between them. CDR3 amino acids: CASSFDRNTEAFF. For the CDR3, the DNA is TGTGCCAGCTCATTTGACAGGAACACTGAAGCTTTCTTT.

The J gene is TRBJ2-5, the V gene TRBV12-3 or TRBV12-4; 7 bases line up with TRBD1. The V segment lost 5 bases and the J segment 12 bases; nucleotides outside the gene matches: 12. The CDR3 contains 13 residues. CDR3 nucleotide sequence: TGTGCCAGCAGTGAAATCCCGGGACAGCTTGAGTACTTC. It yields the protein CASSEIPGQLEYF.

This clonotype was seen a handful of times. The V gene is TRBV28, the J gene TRBJ2-1, with D perhaps TRBD2 (5 bases). The CDR3 has 15 residues. From germline, CDR1 is MDHEN and CDR2 SYDVKM. V was trimmed by 4 bases and J by 5 bases, leaving 15 bases between them. This CDR3 reads CASSSSGYGDNEQFF. The CDR3 DNA follows: TGTGCCAGCAGTTCCTCCGGGTACGGGGACAATGAGCAGTTCTTC.

The chain uses TRBV29-1 and TRBJ2-1; D perhaps matches TRBD2 (6 bases). The CDR3 loop spans 13 amino acids. CDR1 and CDR2 (germline): SQVTM, ANQGSEA. Trimming removed 6 bases from V and 4 bases from J, with 13 bases in between. CDR3 DNA: TGCAGCGTCAGTTCGGGGGTGTACAATGAGCAGTTCTTC. This encodes CSVSSGVYNEQFF.

At least ten counts were recorded for this clonotype. The CDR3: CASSPRTNHYEQYF. The CDR3 coding sequence is TGCGCCAGCAGCCCCCGGACTAACCACTACGAGCAGTACTTC. The chain recombines TRBV5-1 with TRBJ2-7, with a weak D call TRBD2 (6 bases). V dropped 4 bases and J dropped 3 bases, with 14 bases sitting between them. CDR1 and CDR2 (germline): SGHRS, YFSETQ. The CDR3 length is 14 residues.

This chain uses TRBV29-1 with TRBJ2-1, with 9 bases matching TRBD2. The CDR3 totals 13 residues. Germline CDR1 SQVTM, CDR2 ANQGSEA. V lost 6 bases to trimming and J lost 5 bases; unmatched junction nucleotides: 5. CDR3 residues: CSVPKRGDNEQFF. The CDR3 coding sequence is TGCAGCGTCCCAAAGCGGGGGGACAATGAGCAGTTCTTC.

The chain carries TRBV5-1 and TRBJ2-5, with a tentative D call TRBD2 (5 bases). This CDR3 has 13 amino acids. V was pared by 0 bases and J by 11 bases, with 14 bases between. Germline values: CDR1 SGHRS, CDR2 YFSETQ. CDR3 region: CASSLGLSHEQYF. CDR3 coding DNA: TGCGCCAGCAGCTTGGGACTATCTCATGAGCAGTACTTC.

V usage is TRBV6-2 or TRBV6-3 and J usage is TRBJ2-7, with no clear D. Germline loops: CDR1 MNHEY, CDR2 SVGEGT. Trimming pared 6 bases from V and 0 bases from J, leaving 15 bases between. The CDR3 covers 15 residues. CDR3 in DNA: TGTGCCAGCAGCCAAGGACCACGCCTCTCCTACGAGCAGTACTTC. It specifies CASSQGPRLSYEQYF.

This clonotype was seen many times. The chain recombines TRBV12-3 or TRBV12-4 with TRBJ2-5, with 9 bases fitting TRBD2. The junction had 7 bases not matched to a gene; V was cut back by 6 bases and J by 5 bases. This CDR3 contains 14 residues. CDR3 region: CASRPGLAIETQYF. Here the CDR3 DNA reads TGTGCCAGCAGGCCGGGACTAGCTATTGAGACCCAGTACTTC.